The clone carrying this T cell receptor beta chain has a count of ten or more. The antigen is unknown. The data were taken from a study of regulatory T cells in long-lasting Graves disease. Time point meaning: newly diagnosed GD, antithyroid drugs for less than 3 months. Construction of the TCR library relied on RNA isolated from PBMCs. Study-wide points: Persistent disease samples used TRBV28, TRBJ1-2 and TRBJ2-5 preferentially. Lower TCR diversity was seen in persistent Graves' patients than in newly diagnosed ones. New patients shared around 1,000 public clonotypes, and persistent patients shared more, with 2,741.

Trimming pared 5 bases from V and 1 base from J, leaving 11 bases between. This CDR3 region has 14 residues. Looked up from germline, CDR1 is SGHAT and CDR2 is FQNNGV. Arm-PCR of CDR3 regions and iRepertoire HTBI primers were the basis on which TCR beta libraries were built. MiXCR, applied by TCRdb to the multiplex PCR reads, yields one record per CDR3 protein. The table has 320,000 or so distinct CDR3 sequences, 15% to 20% seen once. J is TRBJ1-1 and V is TRBV11-2; maybe TRBD1 (5 bases). Sequences were derived from peripheral blood mononuclear cells (PBMCs), sampled at new diagnosis, from a patient treated with antithyroid drugs. The sequence was collected from a female donor with Graves disease. The CDR3 spells CASSRGRGNTEAFF. For the CDR3, the DNA is TGTGCCAGCAGCCGAGGGAGGGGGAACACTGAAGCTTTCTTT.